Listed below are T cell receptor beta chains from one sample, sequenced in a study of PD-L1 blockade in urothelial cancer. Only in-frame clones appear in the TCRdb table, and some are missing; sequencing was by immunoSEQ multiplex PCR. The profile covers 28,000 or so clones, with roughly 90% appearing a single time and 31% taken by the ten largest. This material consisted of PBMCs, taken around atezolizumab (anti-PD-L1) treatment. These receptor sequences come from a man in his sixties with urothelial cancer. Both conserved end residues are part of each CDR3. The D gene is left open where the match is weak. The listing skips clone size in some rows; elsewhere it reads once, few, many or a size class.

clone size | J gene | V gene | D gene | CDR3 protein | CDR3 DNA
- | TRBJ1-1 | TRBV6-1 | TRBD1 | CASSGTVNTEAFF | TGTGCCAGCAGCGGGACAGTGAACACTGAAGCTTTCTTT
- | TRBJ2-7 | TRBV7-2 | TRBD2 | CASSFREYGTSGVEQYF | TGTGCCAGCAGCTTTCGAGAGTACGGGACTAGCGGGGTTGAGCAGTACTTC
- | TRBJ1-5 | TRBV6-1 | - | CASSEVARNQPQHF | TGTGCCAGCAGTGAAGTCGCGCGCAATCAGCCCCAGCATTTT
- | TRBJ1-1 | TRBV27 | TRBD1 | CASSLSGTVNTEAFF | TGTGCCAGCAGTTTATCCGGGACAGTTAACACTGAAGCTTTCTTT
- | TRBJ2-7 | TRBV18 | - | CASSPGETGYEQYF | TGTGCCAGCTCACCTGGAGAGACAGGCTACGAGCAGTACTTC
- | TRBJ1-1 | TRBV5-1 | TRBD1 | CASSVRLRDRDTEAFF | TGCGCCAGCAGCGTGCGTCTCCGGGACAGGGACACTGAAGCTTTCTTT
- | TRBJ2-2 | TRBV9 | TRBD2 | CASSVETSGRKNTGELFF | TGTGCCAGCAGCGTAGAGACTAGCGGGAGAAAGAACACCGGGGAGCTGTTTTTT
- | TRBJ2-7 | TRBV4-2 | - | CASSWSGYPYEQYF | TGTGCCAGCAGCTGGAGCGGGTACCCCTACGAGCAGTACTTC
- | TRBJ1-1 | TRBV18 | TRBD1 | CASSTRDRISTEAFF | TGTGCCAGCTCAACCCGGGACAGGATCTCCACTGAAGCTTTCTTT
- | TRBJ1-3 | TRBV11-2 | - | CASSFGVGVENTIYF | TGTGCCAGCAGCTTTGGGGTAGGGGTTGAAAACACCATATATTTT
- | TRBJ2-7 | TRBV12-5 | TRBD1 | CASGRLTGTEFSYEQYF | TGTGCTAGTGGCCGCCTAACCGGGACAGAGTTTTCCTACGAGCAGTACTTC
- | TRBJ2-5 | TRBV5-1 | TRBD1 | CASSRNTGGETQYF | TGCGCCAGCAGCCGTAATACAGGGGGAGAGACCCAGTACTTC
- | TRBJ1-2 | TRBV7-2 | - | CASSLVRGALGYGYTF | TGTGCCAGCAGCTTAGTTCGGGGGGCCCTGGGCTATGGCTACACCTTC
- | TRBJ2-7 | TRBV7-2 | - | CASSLVGGQYYEQYF | TGTGCCAGCAGCTTAGTGGGGGGACAGTACTACGAGCAGTACTTC
- | TRBJ2-1 | TRBV5-1 | - | CASAALHLAYNEQFF | TGCGCCAGCGCGGCTCTTCACTTGGCCTACAATGAGCAGTTCTTC
- | TRBJ1-2 | TRBV6-1 | TRBD1 | CASSEDRGNYGYTF | TGTGCCAGCAGTGAGGACAGGGGGAACTATGGCTACACCTTC
- | TRBJ2-5 | TRBV9 | - | CASSVDSSGGLKETQYF | TGTGCCAGCAGCGTAGATTCCTCGGGGGGCCTGAAAGAGACCCAGTACTTC
- | TRBJ2-5 | TRBV19 | - | CASSILSGERETQYF | TGTGCCAGTAGTATCTTGTCAGGGGAAAGGGAGACCCAGTACTTC
- | TRBJ2-7 | TRBV7-2 | TRBD1 | CASSPGQAHTKQYF | TGTGCCAGCAGCCCGGGACAGGCACATACGAAGCAGTACTTC
- | TRBJ1-5 | TRBV7-2 | - | CASSFGDNQPQHF | TGTGCCAGCAGCTTCGGGGACAATCAGCCCCAGCATTTT
once | TRBJ2-2 | TRBV5-1 | - | CASSLEGLSTGELFF | TGCGCCAGCAGCTTGGAGGGGCTCAGCACCGGGGAGCTGTTTTTT
- | TRBJ2-5 | TRBV5-4 | TRBD2 | CASSPGSSGDQETQYF | TGTGCCAGCAGCCCGGGGAGTAGCGGGGACCAAGAGACCCAGTACTTC
few | TRBJ1-6 | TRBV12-5 | - | CASAGDSDNSPLHF | TGTGCTAGTGCCGGGGACTCAGATAATTCACCCCTCCACTTT
few | TRBJ1-6 | TRBV29-1 | - | CSVRDFNSPLHF | TGCAGCGTCCGGGACTTTAATTCACCCCTCCACTTT
- | TRBJ2-2 | TRBV6-6 | - | CASGQMKSTTGELFF | TGTGCCAGCGGCCAAATGAAATCCACCACCGGGGAGCTGTTTTTT
once | TRBJ2-7 | TRBV27 | - | CASSLLTGYEQYF | TGTGCCAGCAGTTTATTGACGGGCTACGAGCAGTACTTC
once | TRBJ2-7 | TRBV15 | - | CATSRDWVGGKTTYEQYF | TGTGCCACCAGCAGAGATTGGGTTGGGGGCAAAACAACCTACGAGCAGTACTTC
- | TRBJ2-1 | TRBV18 | TRBD1 | CASSLDRAYEQFF | TGTGCCAGCTCATTGGACAGGGCGTATGAGCAGTTCTTC
- | TRBJ2-7 | TRBV21-1 | - | CASSSGDGRGIAYEQYF | TGTGCCAGCAGCTCTGGGGATGGCAGGGGAATCGCCTACGAGCAGTACTTC
- | TRBJ2-7 | TRBV6-5 | TRBD2 | CASSPLTTSGREQYF | TGTGCCAGCAGCCCCCTTACCACTAGCGGAAGGGAGCAGTACTTC
few | TRBJ1-2 | TRBV6-6 | - | CASRGNGDAGYTF | TGTGCCAGCAGGGGCAACGGTGACGCTGGCTACACCTTC
- | TRBJ1-4 | TRBV5-4 | TRBD1 | CASSPGEPGQRSREKLFF | TGTGCCAGCAGCCCTGGCGAGCCGGGACAGAGGTCGAGAGAAAAACTGTTTTTT
- | TRBJ1-4 | TRBV30 | - | CAWSVGRRGATNEKLFF | TGTGCCTGGAGTGTAGGTCGGCGGGGTGCAACTAATGAAAAACTGTTTTTT
- | TRBJ2-1 | TRBV30 | TRBD2 | CAWRPRLAGNEQFF | TGTGCCTGGAGACCCCGACTAGCGGGCAATGAGCAGTTCTTC
- | TRBJ2-1 | TRBV10-3 | TRBD1 | CAISGGTGGFGNEQFF | TGTGCCATCAGTGGAGGGACAGGCGGATTCGGCAATGAGCAGTTCTTC
- | TRBJ2-3 | TRBV27 | - | CASSRDSGTDTQYF | TGTGCCAGCAGCCGGGACTCCGGCACAGATACGCAGTATTTT
- | TRBJ2-6 | TRBV5-1 | - | CASSLGGSGANVLTF | TGCGCCAGCAGCTTGGGCGGGTCTGGGGCCAACGTCCTGACTTTC
- | TRBJ2-1 | TRBV5-1 | TRBD2 | CASTLRGTRVF | TGCGCCAGCACCTTAAGGGGGACTAGGGTCTTC
once | TRBJ2-5 | TRBV12-1 | - | CASSPYGRETQETQYF | TGTGCCAGCAGCCCGTATGGGCGGGAGACCCAAGAGACCCAGTACTTC
once | TRBJ2-3 | TRBV2 | TRBD1 | CASSVGDRAYTQYF | TGTGCCAGCAGTGTGGGGGACAGGGCCTATACGCAGTATTTT
- | TRBJ1-4 | TRBV7-8 | - | CASSLGGAGRGEKLFF | TGTGCCAGCAGCTTAGGGGGTGCGGGGCGCGGTGAAAAACTGTTTTTT